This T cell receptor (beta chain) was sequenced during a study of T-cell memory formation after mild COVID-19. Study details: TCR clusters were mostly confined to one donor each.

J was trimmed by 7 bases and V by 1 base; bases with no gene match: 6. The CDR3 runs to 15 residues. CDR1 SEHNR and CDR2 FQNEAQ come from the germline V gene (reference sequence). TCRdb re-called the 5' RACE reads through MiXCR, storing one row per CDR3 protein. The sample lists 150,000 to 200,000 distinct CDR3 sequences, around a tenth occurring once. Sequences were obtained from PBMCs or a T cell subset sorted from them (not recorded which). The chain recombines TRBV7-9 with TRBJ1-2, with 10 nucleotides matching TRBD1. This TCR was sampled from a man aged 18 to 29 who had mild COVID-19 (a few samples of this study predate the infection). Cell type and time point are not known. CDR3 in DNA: TGTGCCAGCAGCTTAGGAGGGACAGGGGAAGGTGGCTACACCTTC. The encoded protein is CASSLGGTGEGGYTF.